This is a list of T cell receptor beta chains from one sample in a study of follicular helper T cells after annual influenza vaccination. Repertoires were generated with immunoSEQ multiplex PCR, while TCRdb's copy carries only in-frame clones and drops some. The sample yields some 15,000 clones, about 83% seen once. This sample comprised CXCR5- memory CD4+ T cells sorted from blood, obtained on the day of influenza vaccination. These receptors all come from an adult who received the influenza vaccine. Both conserved end residues are part of each CDR3. A D gene is named only where the DNA matches it firmly. Only part of the rows carry a size: once, few, many, or a class if the clone is expanded.

J gene	D gene	clone size	V gene	CDR3 DNA	CDR3 protein
TRBJ2-3	NA	few	TRBV18	TGTGCCAGCTCACCACCCAGTGCAGATACGCAGTATTTT	CASSPPSADTQYF
TRBJ2-1	TRBD2	NA	TRBV4-1	TGCGCCAGCAGCCAAGGGTTGCTGGCGGGGGGATACAATGAGCAGTTCTTC	CASSQGLLAGGYNEQFF
TRBJ1-6	NA	NA	TRBV2	TGTGCCAGCAGCGGACGGAGCTCCTATAATTCACCCCTCCACTTT	CASSGRSSYNSPLHF
TRBJ1-3	NA	NA	TRBV7-8	TGTGCCAGCAGCTTAGGCCCAGGGAGCTCTGGAAACACCATATATTTT	CASSLGPGSSGNTIYF
TRBJ2-3	NA	NA	TRBV18	TGTGCCAGCTCACACCAGCAGGGGAGGCGTGGAGATACGCAGTATTTT	CASSHQQGRRGDTQYF
TRBJ1-2	NA	NA	TRBV18	TGTGCCAGCTCACGCGGACAAAGAGACTATGGCTACACCTTC	CASSRGQRDYGYTF
TRBJ2-1	TRBD2	NA	TRBV7-9	TGTGCCAGCAGCTTAGTTCGACTAGCGTACAATGAGCAGTTCTTC	CASSLVRLAYNEQFF
TRBJ1-2	TRBD1	NA	TRBV6-1	TGTGCCAGCAGGGACAGGCGCTACTATGGCTACACCTTC	CASRDRRYYGYTF
TRBJ1-3	NA	NA	TRBV27	TGTGCCAGCAGTTCCCTCGGGACGGGAAACACCATATATTTT	CASSSLGTGNTIYF
TRBJ2-1	NA	NA	TRBV6-1	TGTGCCAGCAGTCTACTAGGCATCTCCTACAATGAGCAGTTCTTC	CASSLLGISYNEQFF
TRBJ2-5	NA	NA	TRBV30	TGTGCCTGGAGTCAAGGCCGCAACGGAGAGACCCAGTACTTC	CAWSQGRNGETQYF
TRBJ1-2	TRBD1	NA	TRBV6-6	TGTGCCAGCAGTTACTCGACAGGGGAGATTGCCCTCTTC	CASSYSTGEIALF
TRBJ1-3	NA	once	TRBV5-6	TGTGCCAGCAGTTTATCCCCTGGAAACACCATATATTTT	CASSLSPGNTIYF
TRBJ1-2	TRBD1	NA	TRBV28	TGTGCCAGCAGGTCTCCGGACAGGCAATCTTTCTATGGCTACACCTTC	CASRSPDRQSFYGYTF
TRBJ1-5	NA	NA	TRBV10-2	TGCGCCAGCAGTGAGGGGCCGGGGTCCTATAGCAATCAGCCCCAGCATTTT	CASSEGPGSYSNQPQHF
TRBJ1-1	NA	NA	TRBV30	TGTGCCTGGAGTCTACGGGCAGAGGAAGCTTTCTTT	CAWSLRAEEAFF
TRBJ1-1	NA	NA	TRBV4-3	TGCGCCAGCAGCCAAGAAGGGGGAGGGGATGAAGCTTTCTTT	CASSQEGGGDEAFF
TRBJ2-7	NA	NA	TRBV28	TGTGCCAGCAGTTTACCCTCAAGGGACGAGCAGTACTTC	CASSLPSRDEQYF
TRBJ1-1	NA	NA	TRBV7-6	TGTGCCAGCAGCCCGAGGGCCGGGGACACTGAAGCTTTCTTT	CASSPRAGDTEAFF
TRBJ1-2	NA	few	TRBV2	TGTGCCAGCGGCCCTGGCTACACCTTC	CASGPGYTF
TRBJ1-2	TRBD1	once	TRBV14	TGTGCCAGCAGCCAAGACAGGGGGCAATCCGGCTACACCTTC	CASSQDRGQSGYTF
TRBJ1-1	NA	NA	TRBV7-2	TGTGCCAGCAGCGACGACTCGGTAAGGGGCCTGAACACTGAAGCTTTCTTT	CASSDDSVRGLNTEAFF
TRBJ2-7	TRBD2	NA	TRBV11-2	TGTGCCAGCAGCTCTATAAGGGAAGCGGGGGGTACCTACGAGCAGTACTTC	CASSSIREAGGTYEQYF
TRBJ2-4	NA	NA	TRBV25-1	TGTGCCAGCAGCACGTCGAACATTCAGTACTTC	CASSTSNIQYF